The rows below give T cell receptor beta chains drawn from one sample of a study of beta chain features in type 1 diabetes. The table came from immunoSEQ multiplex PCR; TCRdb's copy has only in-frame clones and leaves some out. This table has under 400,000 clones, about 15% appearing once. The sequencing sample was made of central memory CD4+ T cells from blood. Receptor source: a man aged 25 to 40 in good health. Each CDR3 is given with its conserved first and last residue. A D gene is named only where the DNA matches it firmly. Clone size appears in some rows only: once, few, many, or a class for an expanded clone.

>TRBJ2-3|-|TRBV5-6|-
CASSSTWGGGTDTQYF
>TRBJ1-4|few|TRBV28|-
CASISNEKLFF
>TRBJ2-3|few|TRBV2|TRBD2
CATGRLAGGQDTQYF
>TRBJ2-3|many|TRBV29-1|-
CSVTGVSDTQYF
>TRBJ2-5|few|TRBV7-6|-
CASSLVSQETQYF
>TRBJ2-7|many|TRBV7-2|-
CASSLGPQAVYEQYF
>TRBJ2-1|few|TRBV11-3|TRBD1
CASSTRQGHNEQFF
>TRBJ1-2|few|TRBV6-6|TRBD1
CASSTRQGVHGYTF
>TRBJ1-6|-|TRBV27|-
CASSLSRGGNYNSPLHF
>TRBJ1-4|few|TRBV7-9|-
CASSLKGVEKLFF
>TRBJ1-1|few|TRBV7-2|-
CASSRGRTNTEAFF
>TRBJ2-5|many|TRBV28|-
CASSPLFRETQYF
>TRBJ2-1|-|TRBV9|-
CASSVGGGSYNEQFF
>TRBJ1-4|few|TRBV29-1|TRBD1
CSVDNLAGGLFF
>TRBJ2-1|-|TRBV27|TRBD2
CASSLYLAGGTDEQFF
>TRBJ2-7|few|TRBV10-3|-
CAISGPAGSYEQYF
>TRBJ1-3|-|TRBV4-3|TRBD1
CASSLTGGSGNTIYF
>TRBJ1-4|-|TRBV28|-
CASRSTGEKLFF
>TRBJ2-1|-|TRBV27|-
CASSLLDTSNEQFF
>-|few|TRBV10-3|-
CAIKKAANYEQYF
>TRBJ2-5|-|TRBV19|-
CASSTQETQYF
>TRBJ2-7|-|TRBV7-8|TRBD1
CASSLGQGFYEQYF
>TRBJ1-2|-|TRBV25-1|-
CASSESGLRYTF
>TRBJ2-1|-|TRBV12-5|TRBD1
CASGLASGNRGNEQFF
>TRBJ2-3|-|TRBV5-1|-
CASRLGGSDTQYF
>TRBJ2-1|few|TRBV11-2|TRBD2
CASSFRLAGISARYNEQFF
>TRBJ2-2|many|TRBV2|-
CASTPEAQTGELFF
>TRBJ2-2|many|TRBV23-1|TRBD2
CASSRLAGGTGELFF
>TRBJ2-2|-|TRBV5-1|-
CASSSLGPTGELFF
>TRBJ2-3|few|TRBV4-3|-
CASSQDYRDESDTQYF
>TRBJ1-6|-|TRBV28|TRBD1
CASSPQTGYNSPLHF
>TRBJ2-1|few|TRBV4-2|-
CASSQERQNNEQFF
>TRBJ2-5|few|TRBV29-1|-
CSAHTEGHQETQYF
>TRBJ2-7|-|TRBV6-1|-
CAAASSYEQYF
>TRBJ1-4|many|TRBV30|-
CAWSSGLLGEKLFF
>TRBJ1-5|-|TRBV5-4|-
CASSQGTGLNQPQHF
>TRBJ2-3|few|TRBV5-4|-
CASSSGDLISTDTQYF
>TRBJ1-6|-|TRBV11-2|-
CASSLIRVNSPLHF
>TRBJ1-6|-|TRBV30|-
CACKVCVNSPLHF
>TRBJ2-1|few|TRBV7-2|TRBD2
CASSRREVSYNEQFF
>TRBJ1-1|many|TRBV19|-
CASSIKIPNTEAFF
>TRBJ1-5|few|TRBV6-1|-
CASSVSGDGNQPQHF
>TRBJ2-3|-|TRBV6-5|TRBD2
CASSFSGGATDTQYF
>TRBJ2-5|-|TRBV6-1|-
CASQASGETQYF
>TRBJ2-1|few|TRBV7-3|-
CASSSGRTTYNEQFF
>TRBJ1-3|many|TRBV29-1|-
CSAELRNTIYF
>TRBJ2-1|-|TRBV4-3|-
CASSQVSRGRNEQFF
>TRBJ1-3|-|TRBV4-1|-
CASSLDQGNTIYF
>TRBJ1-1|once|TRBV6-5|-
CASSGVANTEAFF